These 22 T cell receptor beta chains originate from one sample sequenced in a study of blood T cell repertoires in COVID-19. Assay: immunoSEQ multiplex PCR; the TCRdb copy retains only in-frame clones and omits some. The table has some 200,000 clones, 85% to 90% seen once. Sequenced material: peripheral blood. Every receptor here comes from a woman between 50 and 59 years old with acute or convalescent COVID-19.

In DNA form, the CDR3 reads TGTGCCAGCGAATTTCTACTCGGGGGGGCCGGGGATACGCAGTATTTT. Amino acid sequence: CASEFLLGGAGDTQYF. The V call is TRBV7-9, the J call TRBJ2-3; TRBD2 matches at 8 bases. There are 16 residues in the CDR3. Germline CDR1 reads SEHNR; CDR2 reads FQNEAQ (reference sequence). V was pared by 8 bases and J by 6 bases, with 16 bases of the junction left unmatched.

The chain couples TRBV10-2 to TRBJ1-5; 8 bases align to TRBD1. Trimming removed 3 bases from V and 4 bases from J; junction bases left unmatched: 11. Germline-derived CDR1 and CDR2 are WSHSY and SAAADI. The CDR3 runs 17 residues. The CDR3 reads CASSDSYGTGRNQPQHF. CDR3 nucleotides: TGCGCCAGCAGTGACTCTTACGGGACAGGTAGAAATCAGCCCCAGCATTTT.

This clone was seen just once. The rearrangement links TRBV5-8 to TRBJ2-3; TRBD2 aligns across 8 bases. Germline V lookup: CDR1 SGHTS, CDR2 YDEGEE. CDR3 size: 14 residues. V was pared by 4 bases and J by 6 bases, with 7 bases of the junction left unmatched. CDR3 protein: CASSELAAADTQYF. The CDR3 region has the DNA TGTGCCAGCAGCGAACTAGCGGCGGCGGATACGCAGTATTTT.

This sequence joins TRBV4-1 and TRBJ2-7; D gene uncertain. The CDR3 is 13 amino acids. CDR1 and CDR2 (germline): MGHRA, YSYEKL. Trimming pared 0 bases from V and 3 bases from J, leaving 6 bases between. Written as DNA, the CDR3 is TGCGCCAGCAGCCAAGAACCGGGCTACGAGCAGTACTTC. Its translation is CASSQEPGYEQYF.

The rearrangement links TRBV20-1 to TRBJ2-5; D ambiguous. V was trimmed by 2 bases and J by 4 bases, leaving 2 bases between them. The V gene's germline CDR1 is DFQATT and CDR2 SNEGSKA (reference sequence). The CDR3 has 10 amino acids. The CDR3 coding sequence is TGCAGTGCTAGACGAGAGACCCAGTACTTC. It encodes CSARRETQYF.

DNA for the CDR3: TGTGCCAGCAGTTACATTTCCGTGGAGCCGACTTACGAGCAGTACTTC. It is translated as CASSYISVEPTYEQYF. The chain employs TRBV6-2 or TRBV6-3 and TRBJ2-7; no firm D call. CDR3 size: 16 residues. The germline gives CDR1 MNHEY, CDR2 SVGEGT. V was pared by 2 bases and J by 4 bases, with 18 bases between.

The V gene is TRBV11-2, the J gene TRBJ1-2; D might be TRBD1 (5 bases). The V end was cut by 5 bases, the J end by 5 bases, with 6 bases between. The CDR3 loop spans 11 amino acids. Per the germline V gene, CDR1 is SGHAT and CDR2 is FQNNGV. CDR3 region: CASSPGYGYTF. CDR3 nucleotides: TGTGCCAGCAGCCCAGGGTATGGCTACACCTTC.

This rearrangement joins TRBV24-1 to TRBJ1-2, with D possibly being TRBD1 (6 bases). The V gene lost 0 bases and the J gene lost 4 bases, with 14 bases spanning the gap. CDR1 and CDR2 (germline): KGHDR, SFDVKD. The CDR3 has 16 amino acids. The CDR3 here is CATSDLIGPGVYGYTF. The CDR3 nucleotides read TGTGCCACCAGTGATTTGATAGGACCAGGGGTCTATGGCTACACCTTC.

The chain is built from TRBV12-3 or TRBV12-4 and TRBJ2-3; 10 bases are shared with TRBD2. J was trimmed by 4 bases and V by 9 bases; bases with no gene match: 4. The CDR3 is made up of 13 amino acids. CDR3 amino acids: CASLAGGADTQYF. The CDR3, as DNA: TGTGCCAGTTTAGCGGGGGGAGCAGATACGCAGTATTTT.

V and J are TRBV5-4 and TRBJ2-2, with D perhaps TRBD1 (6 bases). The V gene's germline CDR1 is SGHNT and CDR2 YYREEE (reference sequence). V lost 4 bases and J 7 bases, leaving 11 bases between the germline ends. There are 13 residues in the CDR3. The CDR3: CASSQDSRGELFF. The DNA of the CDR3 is TGTGCCAGCAGCCAGGACAGCCGCGGGGAGCTGTTTTTT.

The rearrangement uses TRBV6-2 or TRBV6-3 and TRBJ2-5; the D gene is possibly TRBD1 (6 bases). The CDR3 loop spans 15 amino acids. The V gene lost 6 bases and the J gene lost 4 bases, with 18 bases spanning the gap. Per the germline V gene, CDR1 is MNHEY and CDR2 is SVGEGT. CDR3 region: CASSITGQLGETQYF. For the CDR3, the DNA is TGTGCCAGCAGCATCACGGGACAACTAGGAGAGACCCAGTACTTC.

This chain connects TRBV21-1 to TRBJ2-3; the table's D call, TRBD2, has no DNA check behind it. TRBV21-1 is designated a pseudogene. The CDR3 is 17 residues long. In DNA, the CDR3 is TGTGCCAGCAGCAAAGCGCTCAAGGGGGGGAGCACAGATACGCAGTATTTT. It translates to CASSKALKGGSTDTQYF.

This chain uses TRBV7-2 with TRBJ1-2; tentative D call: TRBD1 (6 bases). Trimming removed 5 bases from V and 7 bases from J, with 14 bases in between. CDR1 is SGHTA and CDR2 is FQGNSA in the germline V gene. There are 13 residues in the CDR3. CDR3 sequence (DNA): TGTGCCAGCAGCCCGGGAGGGGGTGGTGGCTACACCTTC. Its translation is CASSPGGGGGYTF.

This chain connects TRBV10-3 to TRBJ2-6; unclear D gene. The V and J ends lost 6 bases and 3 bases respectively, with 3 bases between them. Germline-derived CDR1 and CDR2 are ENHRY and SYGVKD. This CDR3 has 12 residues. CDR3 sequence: CAISYGANVLTF. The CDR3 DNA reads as TGTGCCATCAGCTATGGGGCCAACGTCCTGACTTTC.

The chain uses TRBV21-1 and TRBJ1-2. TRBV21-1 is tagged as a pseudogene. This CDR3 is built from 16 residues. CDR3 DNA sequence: TGTGCCAGCAGCAACCTCGGGCCTGGAGGCCACTATGGCTACACCTTC. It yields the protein CASSNLGPGGHYGYTF.

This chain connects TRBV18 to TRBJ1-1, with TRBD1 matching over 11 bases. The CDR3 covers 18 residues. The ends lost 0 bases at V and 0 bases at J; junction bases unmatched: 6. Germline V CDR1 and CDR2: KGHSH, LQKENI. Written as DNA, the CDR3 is TGTGCCAGCTCACCACCCTGGACAGGGGGCACCATGAACACTGAAGCTTTCTTT. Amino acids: CASSPPWTGGTMNTEAFF.

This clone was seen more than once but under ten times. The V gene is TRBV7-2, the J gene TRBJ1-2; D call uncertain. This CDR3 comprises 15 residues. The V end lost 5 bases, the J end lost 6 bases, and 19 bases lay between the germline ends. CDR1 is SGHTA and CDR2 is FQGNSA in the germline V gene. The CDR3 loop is CASSPPFGERNGYTF. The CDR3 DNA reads TGTGCCAGCAGCCCGCCTTTTGGGGAGAGGAATGGCTACACCTTC. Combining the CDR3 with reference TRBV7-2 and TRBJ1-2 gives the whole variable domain GAGVSQSPSNKVTEKGKDVELRCDPISGHTALYWYRQSLGQGLEFLIYFQGNSAPDKSGLPSDRFSAERTGGSVSTLTIQRTQQEDSAVYLCASSPPFGERNGYTFGSGTRLTVV.

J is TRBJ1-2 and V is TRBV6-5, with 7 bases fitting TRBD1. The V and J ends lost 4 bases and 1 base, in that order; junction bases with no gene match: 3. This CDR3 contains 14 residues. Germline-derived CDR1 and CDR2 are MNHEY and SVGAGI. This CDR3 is CASSSRDSNYGYTF. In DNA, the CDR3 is TGTGCCAGCAGTTCCCGGGACAGTAACTATGGCTACACCTTC.

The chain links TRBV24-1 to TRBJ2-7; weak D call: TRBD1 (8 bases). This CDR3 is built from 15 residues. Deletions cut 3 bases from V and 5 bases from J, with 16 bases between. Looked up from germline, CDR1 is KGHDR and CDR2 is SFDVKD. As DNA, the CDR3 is TGTGCCACCAGTGATCCTACAGGGGGGGTCGACGAGCAGTACTTC. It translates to CATSDPTGGVDEQYF.

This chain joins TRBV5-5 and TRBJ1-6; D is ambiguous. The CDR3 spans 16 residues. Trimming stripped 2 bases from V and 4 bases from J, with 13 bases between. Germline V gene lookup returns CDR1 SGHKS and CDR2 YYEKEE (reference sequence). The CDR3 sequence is CASSFGFGGYNSPLHF. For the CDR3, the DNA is TGTGCCAGCAGCTTTGGTTTCGGCGGATATAATTCACCCCTCCACTTT. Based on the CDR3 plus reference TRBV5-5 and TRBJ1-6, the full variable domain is DAGVTQSPTHLIKTRGQQVTLRCSPISGHKSVSWYQQVLGQGPQFIFQYYEKEERGRGNFPDRFSARQFPNYSSELNVNALLLGDSALYLCASSFGFGGYNSPLHFGNGTRLTVT.

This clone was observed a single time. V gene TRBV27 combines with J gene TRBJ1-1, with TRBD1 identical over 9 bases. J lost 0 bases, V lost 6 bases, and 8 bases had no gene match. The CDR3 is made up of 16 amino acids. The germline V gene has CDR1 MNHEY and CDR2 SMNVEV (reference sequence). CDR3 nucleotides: TGTGCCAGCAGGAGACAGGGGGTTCCTTTGAACACTGAAGCTTTCTTT. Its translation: CASRRQGVPLNTEAFF.

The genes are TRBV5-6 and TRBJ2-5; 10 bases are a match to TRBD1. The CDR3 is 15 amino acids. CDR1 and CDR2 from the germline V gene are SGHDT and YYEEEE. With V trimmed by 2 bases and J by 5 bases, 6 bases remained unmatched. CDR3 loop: CASSFFDRGPETQYF. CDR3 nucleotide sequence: TGTGCCAGCAGCTTCTTTGACAGGGGGCCGGAGACCCAGTACTTC.